The rows below give T cell receptor beta chains drawn from one sample of a study of CD8 T cells in ankylosing spondylitis. TCRdb processed the 5' RACE reads anew with MiXCR; each CDR3 protein has one entry. The profile shows roughly 150,000 distinct CDR3 sequences, about 6.7% of them singletons. Specimen: blood, either unsorted or a sorted T cell fraction (not recorded which). The receptor source for this set is a female donor with ankylosing spondylitis or in good health (not recorded which). The CDR3 runs from the conserved cysteine through the conserved F or W. The D gene is left open where the match is weak. Some rows have no size entry. The others give once, few or many, or a class for an expanded clone.

15	TRBD1	TRBV12-3/TRBV12-4	many	TRBJ1-6	CASRGFTGAHSPLHF	TGTGCCAGCAGAGGGTTTACAGGGGCTCATTCACCCCTCCACTTT
13	TRBD1	TRBV29-1	many	TRBJ2-5	CSVDRDRGGTQYF	TGCAGCGTGGACCGGGACAGGGGCGGAACCCAGTACTTC
14	TRBD1	TRBV7-9	many	TRBJ1-4	CASSRTGSNEKLFF	TGTGCCAGCAGCCGGACAGGCTCTAATGAAAAACTGTTTTTT
14	NA	TRBV2	many	TRBJ1-1	CASSDPVGGREAFF	TGTGCCAGCAGTGATCCTGTTGGGGGGCGGGAAGCTTTCTTT
13	NA	TRBV11-2	many	TRBJ2-2	CASSFVRGGELFF	TGTGCCAGCAGCTTTGTACGTGGCGGGGAGCTGTTTTTT
12	NA	TRBV29-1	NA	TRBJ1-4	CSVAHGTGKLFF	TGCAGCGTTGCTCACGGGACGGGAAAACTGTTTTTT
17	TRBD1	TRBV18	NA	TRBJ1-2	CASSPRLGDRGLFGYTF	TGTGCCAGCTCACCCCGTTTAGGGGACAGGGGGCTGTTTGGCTACACCTTC
18	TRBD2	TRBV11-2	many	TRBJ2-3	CASSLGGARGIVTDTQYF	TGTGCCAGCAGCTTAGGAGGAGCGCGGGGGATCGTCACAGATACGCAGTATTTT
12	NA	TRBV28	few	TRBJ1-1	CASGSRDVEAFF	TGTGCCAGCGGATCCCGGGACGTCGAAGCTTTCTTT
11	NA	TRBV4-2	many	TRBJ1-2	CASANRDGYTF	TGTGCCAGCGCAAACAGGGATGGCTACACCTTC